Presented here are 16 T cell receptor beta chains from one specimen sequenced in a study of T cells in localized non-small cell lung cancer. The table came from immunoSEQ multiplex PCR; TCRdb's copy has only in-frame clones and leaves some out. This table has roughly 20,000 clones, 88% appearing once. The source material was peripheral blood mononuclear cells, sampled before any cancer treatment. These receptors were obtained from a male donor older than 55 with stage II lung adenocarcinoma.

The chain couples TRBV11-2 to TRBJ2-5, with D unresolved. Germline CDR1 is SGHAT and CDR2 is FQNNGV. The CDR3 is 15 amino acids. Trimming removed 0 bases from V and 1 base from J, with 9 bases in between. The CDR3 sequence is CASSLESYRQETQYF. The DNA for the CDR3 is TGTGCCAGCAGCTTAGAAAGCTACCGCCAAGAGACCCAGTACTTC.

The gene calls are TRBV5-1 and TRBJ2-7, with TRBD2 matching 7 bases. Trimming at V came to 0 bases and at J to 7 bases, leaving 7 bases not matched to a gene. The germline CDR1 and CDR2 sequences are SGHRS and YFSETQ. The CDR3 is made up of 14 amino acids. Here the CDR3 DNA reads TGCGCCAGCAGCTTGGGATCACTAGCGTCAGAGCAGTACTTC. Its translation is CASSLGSLASEQYF.

The chain links TRBV18 to TRBJ2-7; TRBD1 matches 9 bases. The CDR3 has 17 residues. Germline CDR1 KGHSH, CDR2 LQKENI. Trimming at V came to 6 bases and at J to 7 bases, leaving 19 bases not matched to a gene. CDR3 amino acids: CASSLHTSGTGRGEQYF. CDR3 DNA sequence: TGTGCCAGCTCGCTCCATACGTCAGGGACAGGGAGGGGAGAGCAGTACTTC.

The rearrangement uses TRBV2 and TRBJ2-2; D gene ambiguous. V was clipped by 2 bases and J by 5 bases, with 21 bases between them. The germline CDR1 and CDR2 sequences are SNHLY and FYNNEI. The CDR3 consists of 18 residues. This CDR3 reads CASSERMAVEMVTGELFF. CDR3 in DNA: TGTGCCAGCAGTGAAAGGATGGCAGTGGAAATGGTGACCGGGGAGCTGTTTTTT.

The V and J genes are TRBV19 and TRBJ2-1; TRBD2 might be the D (6 bases). Germline V gives CDR1 LNHDA, CDR2 SQIVND (reference sequence). Trimming took 10 bases from V and 9 from J, leaving 16 bases between them. The CDR3 spans 12 residues. This CDR3 reads CAISSGAGEQFF. CDR3 sequence (DNA): TGTGCCATATCATCCGGAGCGGGTGAGCAGTTCTTC.

The chain uses TRBV5-4 and TRBJ2-7, with D perhaps assigned TRBD1 or TRBD2 (6 bases each). V was pared by 1 base and J by 4 bases, with 18 bases between. CDR3 length: 16 amino acids. Germline CDR1 is SGHNT and CDR2 is YYREEE (reference sequence). The CDR3 loop is CASSLLGGTSGYEQYF. Here the CDR3 DNA reads TGTGCCAGCAGCTTGCTAGGGGGGACTTCGGGTTACGAGCAGTACTTC.

This chain joins TRBV28 and TRBJ1-1; 9 bases agree with TRBD1. The CDR3 has 12 amino acids. Germline lookup yields CDR1 MDHEN and CDR2 SYDVKM. The V and J ends lost 8 bases and 10 bases, in that order; junction bases with no gene match: 8. CDR3 nucleotides: TGTGCCAGCGGGGACAGGGTATTAGGAGCTTTCTTT. Its protein product is CASGDRVLGAFF.

The V call is TRBV28, the J call TRBJ1-3, with D hard to call. CDR1 is MDHEN and CDR2 is SYDVKM in the germline V gene. The CDR3 covers 13 residues. The V and J ends lost 5 bases and 2 bases respectively, with 7 bases between them. The CDR3, as DNA: TGTGCCAGCAGTGTAACCGCTGGAAACACCATATATTTT. This codes for CASSVTAGNTIYF. Variable domain in full (rest from reference TRBV28 and TRBJ1-3): DVKVTQSSRYLVKRTGEKVFLECVQDMDHENMFWYRQDPGLGLRLIYFSYDVKMKEKGDIPEGYSVSREKKERFSLILESASTNQTSMYLCASSVTAGNTIYFGEGSWLTVV.

The chain joins TRBV5-1 to TRBJ2-2; 11 nucleotides line up with TRBD2. V trimming: 2 bases; J trimming: 4 bases; junction bases outside the gene matches: 4. This CDR3 spans 16 amino acids. CDR1 is SGHRS, CDR2 YFSETQ, per germline. CDR3 bases: TGCGCCAGCAGCTTAAAACTAGCGGGAGTCACCGGGGAGCTGTTTTTT. It translates to CASSLKLAGVTGELFF.

The genes are TRBV4-1 and TRBJ1-6; no definite D call. CDR1 MGHRA and CDR2 YSYEKL come from the germline V gene. V was trimmed by 0 bases and J by 10 bases, leaving 13 bases between them. The CDR3 is made up of 15 amino acids. The CDR3, as DNA: TGCGCCAGCAGCCAAGATTTCGGTAGGGTATCACCCCTCCACTTT. This translates into CASSQDFGRVSPLHF.

The chain employs TRBV12-1 and TRBJ2-7. TRBV12-1 is marked as a pseudogene. The CDR3 length is 20 residues. For the CDR3, the DNA is TGTGCCAGCAGCTTTGGGCCTACGGGGTACGGACACCTTGGGATATACGAGCAGTACTTC. Protein: CASSFGPTGYGHLGIYEQYF.

The chain carries TRBV11-2 and TRBJ2-1; 11 bases align to TRBD2. CDR3 length equals 18 residues. V dropped 2 bases and J dropped 3; count of bases not matched to a gene: 9. Germline-derived CDR1 and CDR2 are SGHAT and FQNNGV. The chain's CDR3 is CASSLQLAGVGNYNEQFF. The CDR3 nucleotides are TGTGCCAGCAGCTTACAACTAGCGGGAGTAGGGAACTACAATGAGCAGTTCTTC. The variable domain in full, completed from reference TRBV11-2 and TRBJ2-1, reads EAGVAQSPRYKIIEKRQSVAFWCNPISGHATLYWYQQILGQGPKLLIQFQNNGVVDDSQLPKDRFSAERLKGVDSTLKIQPAKLEDSAVYLCASSLQLAGVGNYNEQFFGPGTRLTVL.

The chain recombines TRBV5-1 with TRBJ1-5; D is uncertain. V lost 0 bases and J lost 2, with 9 bases in between. Germline lookup yields CDR1 SGHRS and CDR2 YFSETQ. The CDR3 is 15 amino acids. The CDR3 region has the DNA TGCGCCAGCAGCTTGGGGAGCCCGGGCAATCAGCCCCAGCATTTT. Translating gives CASSLGSPGNQPQHF.

The chain uses TRBV5-4 and TRBJ2-2, with D perhaps TRBD2 (5 bases). This CDR3 is built from 14 residues. Trimming removed 0 bases at V and 6 bases at J, with 9 bases between. The germline CDR1 and CDR2 sequences are SGHNT and YYREEE (reference sequence). CDR3 coding DNA: TGTGCCAGCAGCTTGGATTTTAGCGCCGGGGAGCTGTTTTTT. Translated, it gives CASSLDFSAGELFF.

This chain connects TRBV15 to TRBJ1-3; D is unresolved. Germline-derived CDR1 and CDR2 are LNHNV and YYDKDF (reference sequence). Between the trimmed V and J ends, which lost 0 bases and 3 bases, there was a span of 9 bases. This CDR3 has 15 residues. The CDR3 DNA follows: TGTGCCACCAGCAGAGATCCGGGGAATGGAAACACCATATATTTT. It specifies CATSRDPGNGNTIYF.

The rearrangement uses TRBV9 and TRBJ2-2, with 7 bases matching TRBD2. J lost 4 bases, V lost 6 bases, and 12 bases had no gene match. The CDR3 extends over 16 amino acids. Germline V gene lookup returns CDR1 SGDLS and CDR2 YYNGEE. DNA of the CDR3: TGTGCCAGCACCCCCGGAGGGCGGGAGATCACCGGGGAGCTGTTTTTT. Encoded protein: CASTPGGREITGELFF.